This T cell receptor (beta chain) was captured in a study of cytomegalovirus exposure and HLA in healthy donors. Looking at the study overall: A previous analysis identified approximately 120 million unique TCR beta sequences derived from around 200 million T cells. Out of 398 genotyped donors, about 80% belonged to the Caucasian-associated ancestry cluster. General study results and limits: By a later analysis, the bulk of CMV-associated TCR beta chains appeared HLA-restricted.

The V gene end was trimmed by 3 bases and the J gene end by 3 bases; junction bases not matched to a gene: 10. This CDR3 region has 18 residues. Germline CDR1 reads LNHDA; CDR2 reads SQIVND (reference sequence). Researchers ran the PCR with 60 Vbeta and 13 Jbeta primers. Authors' analysis steps: In a later analysis, 75 million to 85 million unique TCR beta chains included roughly 11 million shared by two or more donors. Sequencing used immunoSEQ multiplex PCR; TCRdb keeps in-frame clones, though not all of them. V and J calls and clone size come straight from that table; D and trimming were deduced from the DNA. Altogether approximately 150,000 clones are present, approximately 82% being singletons, with the ten largest covering roughly 10%. A remark on this clone: The target antigen is unknown.

The gene calls are TRBV19 and TRBJ2-2, with 10 bases lining up with TRBD2. The source is a man aged 18 to 30 in good health and CMV-seropositive. The sequenced sample consisted of PBMCs. CDR3 protein: CASSILLVAGGDTGELFF. The CDR3 nucleotides are TGTGCCAGTAGTATTCTACTGGTAGCGGGAGGAGACACCGGGGAGCTGTTTTTT.